One and the same sample provided the 5 T cell receptor beta chains below, sequenced in a study of T cell responses to AZD1222 COVID-19 vaccine. TCRdb's table, derived via immunoSEQ multiplex PCR, lists solely in-frame clones and lacks some. The sample holds 100,000 to 130,000 clones; nearly 90% are singletons and the top ten take approximately 4.8%. Specimen: peripheral blood, collected 28 days after the second AZD1222 dose. The source is an adult who received the AZD1222 COVID-19 vaccine.

The gene calls are TRBV24-1 and TRBJ2-7, with a weak D call TRBD1 (6 bases). The V and J ends lost 6 bases and 6 bases respectively, with 8 bases between them. This CDR3 region has 11 residues. Germline loops: CDR1 KGHDR, CDR2 SFDVKD. This chain's CDR3 is CATSQGREQYF. CDR3 bases: TGTGCCACCAGTCAGGGGCGCGAGCAGTACTTC.

The rearrangement joins TRBV4-2 to TRBJ2-4; 12 bases match TRBD1. Germline loops: CDR1 LGHNA, CDR2 YNFKEQ. CDR3 size: 18 residues. Losses at the gene ends were 5 bases for V and 1 base for J; bases not matched to a gene: 9. CDR3 sequence (DNA): TGTGCCAGCAGCGAACGGGACAGGGGGCGCGGGGCCAAAAACATTCAGTACTTC. Encoded protein: CASSERDRGRGAKNIQYF.

This clone was detected once. The rearrangement joins TRBV19 to TRBJ1-1; possibly TRBD1 for D (5 bases). Trimming stripped 8 bases from V and 5 bases from J, with 21 bases between. Germline CDR1 is LNHDA and CDR2 is SQIVND (reference sequence). The CDR3 runs to 15 residues. CDR3 loop: CASEDEGSYRTEAFF. DNA of the CDR3: TGTGCCAGTGAAGACGAGGGGAGTTACCGGACTGAAGCTTTCTTT.

This chain connects TRBV27 to TRBJ1-5; maybe TRBD1 (6 bases). This CDR3 is built from 13 residues. Germline-derived CDR1 and CDR2 are MNHEY and SMNVEV (reference sequence). The germline V and J ends were trimmed by 10 bases and 3 bases, with 13 bases remaining between them. CDR3 nucleotide sequence: TGTGCCACCAGGACAGCCTACAATCAGCCCCAGCATTTT. Residues: CATRTAYNQPQHF.

The V and J genes are TRBV4-1 and TRBJ2-1; 8 bases map to TRBD1. Losses at the gene ends were 2 bases for V and 3 bases for J; bases not matched to a gene: 6. CDR1 and CDR2 (germline): MGHRA, YSYEKL. The CDR3 spans 16 residues. Written as DNA, the CDR3 is TGCGCCAGCAGCCAACTCAGGGGGCCACTCTACAATGAGCAGTTCTTC. It specifies CASSQLRGPLYNEQFF.